These 5 T cell receptor beta chains originate from one sample sequenced in a study of blood T cells in healthy people across ages. Using a J-beta primer mix together with a sample-barcoded 5' primer, a second PCR was run for roughly 6 to 11 cycles. From the 5' RACE reads, TCRdb called clonotypes with MiXCR, one entry per CDR3 protein. The sample shows roughly 800,000 distinct CDR3 sequences, 58% of them seen only once. Material for sequencing was blood. These receptors all stem from a man aged 25-45 years in good health.

Worth noting for this clonotype: A read error is possible here, since a much larger clone lies one base away. The gene calls are TRBV4-2 and TRBJ2-4; D possibly corresponds to TRBD2 (5 bases). Germline loops: CDR1 LGHNA, CDR2 YNFKEQ. The CDR3 runs to 17 residues. The V end was cut by 1 base, the J end by 1 base, with 14 bases between. The CDR3 sequence is CASSQVFLAMAKNIQYF. The CDR3 nucleotides are TGTGCCAGCAGCCAAGTGTTCCTAGCTATGGCCAAAAACATTCAGTACTTC.

The chain recombines TRBV2 with TRBJ1-2; possibly TRBD1 for D (6 bases). Trimming pared 8 bases from V and 7 bases from J, leaving 11 bases between. CDR3 length equals 11 residues. The germline gives CDR1 SNHLY, CDR2 FYNNEI. This CDR3 reads CASGLGGGYTF. CDR3 DNA: TGTGCCAGCGGCCTAGGGGGTGGCTACACCTTC.

The chain has TRBV7-9 and TRBJ2-5, with a weak D call TRBD2 (7 bases). Per germline, CDR1 SEHNR and CDR2 FQNEAQ (reference sequence). This CDR3 is built from 14 residues. V was shortened by 5 bases and J by 1 base, with 11 bases between the two germline ends. CDR3 in amino acids: CASSRGGSQETQYF. The CDR3 region has the DNA TGTGCCAGCAGCAGGGGGGGATCCCAAGAGACCCAGTACTTC.

The chain uses TRBV27 and TRBJ2-7; TRBD2 is a possible D gene (6 bases). The J call may be in error: the DNA end matches TRBJ2-5 better. There are 15 residues in the CDR3. The V gene's germline CDR1 is MNHEY and CDR2 SMNVEV (reference sequence). CDR3 protein: CASSLSGRTVGTQYF. CDR3 sequence (DNA): TGTGCCAGCAGCCTTTCAGGGAGGACCGTAGGGACCCAGTACTTC.

The chain is built from TRBV7-9 and TRBJ2-7; D uncertain. The V gene lost 1 base and the J gene lost 0 bases, with 10 bases spanning the gap. Germline CDR1 and CDR2: SEHNR and FQNEAQ (reference sequence). The CDR3 runs 15 residues. As DNA, the CDR3 is TGTGCCAGCAGCTTAGGGAGCAGGACCTCCTACGAGCAGTACTTC. The encoded protein is CASSLGSRTSYEQYF.